A single sample is the source of the 27 T cell receptor beta chains below, sequenced in a study of T cell repertoires in cytomegalovirus infection. What these receptors recognize is not known. TCRdb reanalysed the reads using MiXCR and keeps one entry per CDR3 protein. The table has fewer than 1,000,000 distinct CDR3 sequences, around 31% seen once. The source was cultured CD8+ T cells from PBMCs, collected from culture after CMV antigen stimulation. The receptors originated from a human donor in good health (CMV status not recorded). Some clones in this sample may be carry-over from other donors' samples.

The chain has TRBV7-8 and TRBJ2-3, with unresolved D. The germline V gene encodes CDR1 SGHVS and CDR2 FQNEAQ. This CDR3 comprises 16 residues. V was pared by 6 bases and J by 6 bases, with 22 bases between. The CDR3 DNA follows: TGTGCCAGCAGTTTTTTTTACTCCCCCAGTCCCGATACGCAGTATTTT. Translating gives CASSFFYSPSPDTQYF.

The CDR3 nucleotides are TGTGCCAGCAGACTGGGGAGAGGCGGGGGGTACAATGAGCAGTTCTTC. Protein product: CASRLGRGGGYNEQFF. This sequence joins TRBV6-1 and TRBJ2-1; 8 bases map to TRBD2. The J segment lost 4 bases and the V segment lost 6 bases, leaving 11 bases of the junction unmatched. The CDR3 has 16 amino acids. The germline V gene encodes CDR1 MNHNS and CDR2 SASEGT.

The table lists this clonotype with a few counts. This chain uses TRBV7-9 with TRBJ2-5; D gene uncertain. The CDR3 length is 14 residues. The V end was cut by 1 base, the J end by 3 bases, with 9 bases between. Germline CDR1 is SEHNR and CDR2 is FQNEAQ (reference sequence). CDR3 bases: TGTGCCAGCAGCTTAGACACGGAAAAAGAGACCCAGTACTTC. Protein sequence: CASSLDTEKETQYF.

Concerning this clonotype: An end of the junction does not agree with germline; a read error may underlie this. The chain couples TRBV7-9 to TRBJ2-5, with a possible D match to TRBD1 (6 bases). Germline lookup yields CDR1 SEHNR and CDR2 FQNEAQ (reference sequence). This CDR3 contains 13 residues. CDR3 protein: CASSLAGDGTQYF. The CDR3 DNA is TGTGCCAGCAGCCTAGCAGGGGACGGGACCCAGTACTTC.

The rearrangement uses TRBV19 and TRBJ2-3; TRBD2 matches 14 bases. J lost 0 bases, V lost 4 bases, and 12 bases had no gene match. The CDR3 is 20 residues long. From germline, CDR1 is LNHDA and CDR2 SQIVND (reference sequence). CDR3 sequence reads: CASSTYPGLAGELSTDTQYF. The CDR3 region has the DNA TGTGCCAGTAGTACATACCCGGGACTAGCGGGGGAACTAAGCACAGATACGCAGTATTTT.

This sequence joins TRBV7-9 and TRBJ2-6; D is unresolved. Germline CDR1 is SEHNR and CDR2 is FQNEAQ (reference sequence). V lost 1 base and J 4 bases, leaving 5 bases between the germline ends. The CDR3 is made up of 14 amino acids. The CDR3 sequence is CASSLGQGANVLTF. CDR3 DNA sequence: TGTGCCAGCAGCTTAGGTCAGGGGGCCAACGTCCTGACTTTC.

This clonotype was detected many times. The chain recombines TRBV7-6 with TRBJ1-1; the D gene is possibly TRBD1 (5 bases). The CDR3 sequence is 14 residues long. V was clipped by 2 bases and J by 10 bases, with 17 bases between them. Per the germline V gene, CDR1 is SGHVS and CDR2 is FNYEAQ. The CDR3 here is CASSLIGTPTGAFF. In DNA, the CDR3 is TGTGCCAGCAGCTTAATCGGGACCCCCACGGGAGCTTTCTTT.

The sample holds a few counts of this clonotype. The chain combines TRBV11-2 with TRBJ2-7; D assignment may be TRBD1 or TRBD2 (5 bases each). This CDR3 has 15 residues. The germline V and J ends were trimmed by 3 bases and 4 bases, with 16 bases remaining between them. Per germline, CDR1 SGHAT and CDR2 FQNNGV. The CDR3 DNA sequence: TGTGCCAGCAGCTTGGGGACCGGGGCCCTATACGAGCAGTACGTC. This encodes CASSLGTGALYEQYV.

This clonotype came up a few times. The chain uses TRBV27 and TRBJ1-1; D may be TRBD1 (6 bases). Germline-derived CDR1 and CDR2 are MNHEY and SMNVEV (reference sequence). The CDR3 spans 13 residues. Deletions cut 10 bases from V and 0 bases from J, with 12 bases between. The CDR3 nucleotides are TGTGCCACCAAGGGGGTTCTGAACACTGAAGCTTTCTTT. It codes for CATKGVLNTEAFF.

This clonotype has only a few counts. The genes are TRBV5-1 and TRBJ1-1; D ambiguous. The V end lost 2 bases, the J end lost 1 base, and 6 bases lay between the germline ends. In germline, CDR1 is SGHRS, CDR2 YFSETQ. The CDR3 is made up of 13 amino acids. The CDR3, as DNA: TGCGCCAGCAGCTTCCAGTCGAACACTGAAGCTTTCTTT. Encoded protein: CASSFQSNTEAFF.

This clonotype has more than one count but fewer than ten. This chain uses TRBV20-1 with TRBJ2-7, with D possibly TRBD1 on 6 matching bases. Germline V gives CDR1 DFQATT, CDR2 SNEGSKA (reference sequence). The CDR3 runs 13 residues. V was trimmed by 5 bases and J by 0 bases, leaving 11 bases between them. CDR3 nucleotides: TGCAGTGCTCCCCGGACAGACTCCTACGAGCAGTACTTC. This codes for CSAPRTDSYEQYF.

This clonotype was detected many times. The chain is built from TRBV7-8 and TRBJ2-7, with D possibly being TRBD1 (6 bases). The CDR3 is 14 residues long. Germline assignment: CDR1 SGHVS and CDR2 FQNEAQ. The V gene lost 3 bases and the J gene lost 4 bases, with 13 bases spanning the gap. The CDR3 loop is CASSFEQGPYEQYF. The CDR3 DNA reads TGTGCCAGCAGCTTTGAACAGGGACCTTACGAGCAGTACTTC. The full variable domain, its missing parts supplied by reference TRBV7-8 and TRBJ2-7, is GAGVSQSPRYKVAKRGQDVALRCDPISGHVSLFWYQQALGQGPEFLTYFQNEAQLDKSGLPSDRFFAERPEGSVSTLKIQRTQQEDSAVYLCASSFEQGPYEQYFGPGTRLTVT.

The sample holds a few counts of this clonotype. The chain combines TRBV6-6 with TRBJ2-3, with 9 bases aligning to TRBD2. Trimming removed 4 bases from V and 4 bases from J; junction bases left unmatched: 9. CDR3 length: 16 amino acids. Germline V gives CDR1 MNHNY, CDR2 SVGAGI (reference sequence). The CDR3 DNA is TGTGCCAGCAGTTTCAAACCGGGACTAGCATCAGATACGCAGTATTTT. Its protein product is CASSFKPGLASDTQYF.

This rearrangement joins TRBV7-8 to TRBJ1-6; no clear D. V was cut by 8 bases and J by 14 bases, with 19 bases left in between. Germline assignment: CDR1 SGHVS and CDR2 FQNEAQ. This CDR3 is built from 13 residues. Here the CDR3 reads CASSPADFSALHF. For the CDR3, the DNA is TGTGCCAGCTCCCCCGCGGACTTTTCGGCCCTCCACTTT.

This chain links TRBV4-1 with TRBJ1-1; D not resolved. This CDR3 is 14 amino acids long. Germline CDR1 and CDR2: MGHRA and YSYEKL. V lost 2 bases and J lost 0, with 7 bases in between. This CDR3 is CASSQNSVNTEAFF. CDR3 bases: TGCGCCAGCAGCCAAAACAGCGTGAACACTGAAGCTTTCTTT.

This clonotype has a count of ten or more. The chain carries TRBV7-2 and TRBJ1-1; no definite D call. The CDR3 loop spans 12 amino acids. V shed 0 bases and J shed 12 bases, with 11 bases lying between them. The germline gives CDR1 SGHTA, CDR2 FQGNSA. CDR3 amino acids: CASSLAHEAPFF. CDR3 in DNA: TGTGCCAGCAGCTTAGCGCATGAGGCTCCTTTCTTT. The full variable domain, its missing parts supplied by reference TRBV7-2 and TRBJ1-1, is GAGVSQSPSNKVTEKGKDVELRCDPISGHTALYWYRQSLGQGLEFLIYFQGNSAPDKSGLPSDRFSAERTGGSVSTLTIQRTQQEDSAVYLCASSLAHEAPFFGQGTRLTVV.

The chain employs TRBV9 and TRBJ1-2; 10 bases align to TRBD1. The length of the CDR3 is 15 residues. The V gene's germline CDR1 is SGDLS and CDR2 YYNGEE. V lost 4 bases and J lost 2; bases outside the gene matches: 5. CDR3 sequence (DNA): TGTGCCAGCAGCATTCCGACAGGGGGCAACTATGGCTACACCTTC. Translation gives CASSIPTGGNYGYTF. Supplemented by reference TRBV9 and TRBJ1-2, the full variable domain reads DSGVTQTPKHLITATGQRVTLRCSPRSGDLSVYWYQQSLDQGLQFLIQYYNGEERAKGNILERFSAQQFPDLHSELNLSSLELGDSALYFCASSIPTGGNYGYTFGSGTRLTVV.

The chain carries TRBV5-5 and TRBJ2-7, with 7 bases fitting TRBD1. The germline CDR1 and CDR2 sequences are SGHKS and YYEKEE (reference sequence). V shed 4 bases, J shed 0 bases, and the junction held 10 bases outside the gene matches. This CDR3 has 16 residues. The CDR3 protein is CASSTLPGQRSYEQYF. CDR3 nucleotide sequence: TGTGCCAGCAGCACACTTCCGGGACAGCGCTCCTACGAGCAGTACTTC.

In this sample, this clonotype turned up many times. One junction end disagrees with the germline gene, perhaps due to a read error. CDR3 sequence (DNA): TGTGCCAGCAGCGTAGCGGGGGGGCCAGGAGATACGCAGTATTTT. Translating gives CASSVAGGPGDTQYF. V and J are TRBV7-2 and TRBJ2-3, with 11 positions matching TRBD2. The CDR3 contains 15 residues. Germline V gives CDR1 SGHTA, CDR2 FQGNSA.

The chain links TRBV27 to TRBJ2-3; 8 positions agree with TRBD2. CDR3 length equals 16 residues. Germline loops: CDR1 MNHEY, CDR2 SMNVEV (reference sequence). With V trimmed by 5 bases and J by 4 bases, 11 bases remained unmatched. The CDR3 region has the DNA TGTGCCAGCAGTCTCCAAATAGCGGGGAATGCAGATACGCAGTATTTT. The encoded protein is CASSLQIAGNADTQYF.

The chain employs TRBV6-6 and TRBJ1-2, with 8 bases fitting TRBD1. Unmatched junction bases numbered 17, after V lost 10 bases and J lost 4 bases. There are 16 residues in the CDR3. Germline-derived CDR1 and CDR2 are MNHNY and SVGAGI (reference sequence). DNA for the CDR3: TGTGCCACCCTTGGGACAGGACTTAACAAACCCTATGGCTACACCTTC. Protein sequence: CATLGTGLNKPYGYTF.

This clonotype has a count of ten or more. V usage is TRBV7-6 and J usage is TRBJ2-1; TRBD1 aligns across 9 bases. The germline gives CDR1 SGHVS, CDR2 FNYEAQ. Trimming removed 5 bases from V and 10 bases from J; junction bases left unmatched: 12. The CDR3 spans 15 residues. CDR3 loop: CASSAGQGPEWEQFF. The DNA for the CDR3 is TGTGCCAGCAGCGCGGGACAGGGTCCTGAATGGGAGCAGTTCTTC.

This chain connects TRBV27 to TRBJ1-6; D ambiguous. Germline loops: CDR1 MNHEY, CDR2 SMNVEV (reference sequence). The CDR3 is 15 amino acids. The V and J ends lost 3 bases and 11 bases respectively, with 17 bases between them. CDR3 protein: CASSLSGSGIPPLHF. In nucleotides, the CDR3 is TGTGCCAGCAGTTTGTCGGGGTCGGGGATACCACCCCTCCACTTT.

This sequence joins TRBV6-1 and TRBJ1-1, with a weak D call TRBD1 (5 bases). The CDR3 is 16 amino acids. CDR1 MNHNS and CDR2 SASEGT come from the germline V gene. Trimming took off 1 base at V and 4 bases at J, with 16 bases between the two ends. This CDR3 is CASSEVGRPSVTEAFF. The CDR3, as DNA: TGTGCCAGCAGTGAAGTGGGACGCCCTTCGGTCACTGAAGCTTTCTTT.

This clonotype was recorded a few times. The chain links TRBV4-1 to TRBJ2-1; D gene ambiguous. The CDR3 contains 13 residues. The germline CDR1 and CDR2 sequences are MGHRA and YSYEKL. V was pared by 4 bases and J by 5 bases, with 9 bases between. CDR3 sequence (DNA): TGCGCCAGCAGCCGGGCAAGAGACAATGAGCAGTTCTTC. This sequence encodes CASSRARDNEQFF.

This clonotype has a count of ten or more. The chain uses TRBV6-1 and TRBJ1-1; D unresolved. Germline CDR1 reads MNHNS; CDR2 reads SASEGT. This CDR3 is 12 amino acids long. V was pared by 6 bases and J by 7 bases, with 12 bases between. The CDR3 bases are TGTGCCAGCAGACCGGACGGAAATGAAGCTTTCTTT. This codes for CASRPDGNEAFF.

The chain joins TRBV5-1 to TRBJ1-1; D may be TRBD1 (5 bases). The CDR3 sequence is 17 residues long. Trimming removed 2 bases at V and 1 base at J, with 18 bases between. Germline V gene lookup returns CDR1 SGHRS and CDR2 YFSETQ. The CDR3 loop is CASSLRRDGLQNTEAFF. Here the CDR3 DNA reads TGCGCCAGCAGCTTACGCCGGGACGGACTACAGAACACTGAAGCTTTCTTT.